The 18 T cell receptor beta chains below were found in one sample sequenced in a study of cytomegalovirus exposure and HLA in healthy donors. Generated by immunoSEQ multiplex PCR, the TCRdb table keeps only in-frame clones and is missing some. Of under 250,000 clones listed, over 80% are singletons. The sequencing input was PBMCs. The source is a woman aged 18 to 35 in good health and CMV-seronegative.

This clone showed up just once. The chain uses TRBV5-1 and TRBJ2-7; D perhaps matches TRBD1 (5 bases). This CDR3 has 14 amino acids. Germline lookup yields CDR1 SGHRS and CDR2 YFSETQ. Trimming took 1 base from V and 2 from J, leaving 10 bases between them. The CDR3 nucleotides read TGCGCCAGCAGCTTGACAGGAATGGCCTACGAGCAGTACTTC. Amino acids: CASSLTGMAYEQYF.

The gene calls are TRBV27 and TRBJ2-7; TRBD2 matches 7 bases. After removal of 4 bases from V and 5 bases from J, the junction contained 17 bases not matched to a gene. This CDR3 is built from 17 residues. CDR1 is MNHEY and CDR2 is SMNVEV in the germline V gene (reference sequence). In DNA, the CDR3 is TGTGCCAGCAGTTACACAACCCTTTTGGCGGGGGTACACGAGCAGTACTTC. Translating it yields CASSYTTLLAGVHEQYF.

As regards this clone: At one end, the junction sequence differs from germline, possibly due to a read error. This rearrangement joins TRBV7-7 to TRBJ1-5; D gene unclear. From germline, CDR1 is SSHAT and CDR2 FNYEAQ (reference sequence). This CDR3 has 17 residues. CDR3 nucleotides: TGTGCTAGCAGCCCCCCCCCGACGAGTGGCGGGAATCAGCCCCAGCATTTT. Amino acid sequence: CASSPPPTSGGNQPQHF.

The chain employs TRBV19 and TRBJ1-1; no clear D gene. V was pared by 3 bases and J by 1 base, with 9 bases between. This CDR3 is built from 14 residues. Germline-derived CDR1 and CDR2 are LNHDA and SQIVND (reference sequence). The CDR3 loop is CASSIQYRNTEAFF. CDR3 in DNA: TGTGCCAGTAGTATCCAGTACAGGAACACTGAAGCTTTCTTT.

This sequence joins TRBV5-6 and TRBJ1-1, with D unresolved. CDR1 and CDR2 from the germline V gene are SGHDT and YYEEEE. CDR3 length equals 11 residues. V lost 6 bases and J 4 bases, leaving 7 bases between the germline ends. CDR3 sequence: CASISGTEAFF. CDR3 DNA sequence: TGTGCCAGCATCTCAGGCACTGAAGCTTTCTTT. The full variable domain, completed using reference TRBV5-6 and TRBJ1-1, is DAGVTQSPTHLIKTRGQQVTLRCSPKSGHDTVSWYQQALGQGPQFIFQYYEEEERQRGNFPDRFSGHQFPNYSSELNVNALLLGDSALYLCASISGTEAFFGQGTRLTVV.

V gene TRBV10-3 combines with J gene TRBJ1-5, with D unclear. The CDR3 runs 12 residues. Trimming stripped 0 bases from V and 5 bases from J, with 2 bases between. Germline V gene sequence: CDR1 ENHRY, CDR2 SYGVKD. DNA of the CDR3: TGTGCCATCAGTGAGTCCGATCAGCCCCAGCATTTT. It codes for CAISESDQPQHF.

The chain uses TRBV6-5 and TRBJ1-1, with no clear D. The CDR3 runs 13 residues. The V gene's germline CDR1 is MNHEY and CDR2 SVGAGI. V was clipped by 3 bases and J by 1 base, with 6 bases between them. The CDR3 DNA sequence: TGTGCCAGCAGTTATATGGGGAACACTGAAGCTTTCTTT. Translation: CASSYMGNTEAFF.

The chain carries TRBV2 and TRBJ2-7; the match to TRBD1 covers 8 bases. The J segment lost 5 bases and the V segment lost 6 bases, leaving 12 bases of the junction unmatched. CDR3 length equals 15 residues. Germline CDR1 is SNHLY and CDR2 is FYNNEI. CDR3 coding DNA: TGTGCCAGCAGCCCCCCCGGGACAGGATTAAACGAGCAGTACTTC. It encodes CASSPPGTGLNEQYF.

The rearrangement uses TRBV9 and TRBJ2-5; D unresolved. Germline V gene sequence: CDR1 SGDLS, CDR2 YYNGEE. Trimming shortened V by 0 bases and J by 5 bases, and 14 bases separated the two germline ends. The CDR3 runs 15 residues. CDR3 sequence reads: CASSVDGSSWETQYF. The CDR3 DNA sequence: TGTGCCAGCAGCGTAGATGGTTCTAGTTGGGAGACCCAGTACTTC.

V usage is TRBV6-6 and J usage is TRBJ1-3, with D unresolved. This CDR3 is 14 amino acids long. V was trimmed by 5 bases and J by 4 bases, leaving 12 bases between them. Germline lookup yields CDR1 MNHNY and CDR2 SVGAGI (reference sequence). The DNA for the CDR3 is TGTGCCAGCAGTGAGCAATACCTCGGAAACACCATATATTTT. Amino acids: CASSEQYLGNTIYF.

The CDR3 is CASSRGSPYEQYF. CDR3 DNA: TGTGCCAGCAGTCGGGGTAGCCCCTACGAGCAGTACTTC. The gene calls are TRBV6-6 and TRBJ2-7, with D possibly being TRBD2 (5 bases). In germline, CDR1 is MNHNY, CDR2 SVGAGI (reference sequence). CDR3 length equals 13 residues. The ends were cut back, 5 bases at V and 2 bases at J, with 10 bases in the middle.

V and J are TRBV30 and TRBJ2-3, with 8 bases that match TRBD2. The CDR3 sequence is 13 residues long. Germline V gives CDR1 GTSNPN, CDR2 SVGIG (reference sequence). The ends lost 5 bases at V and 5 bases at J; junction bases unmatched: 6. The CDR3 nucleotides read TGTGCCTGGGGGACTAGGCAGGGAGATACGCAGTATTTT. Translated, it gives CAWGTRQGDTQYF.

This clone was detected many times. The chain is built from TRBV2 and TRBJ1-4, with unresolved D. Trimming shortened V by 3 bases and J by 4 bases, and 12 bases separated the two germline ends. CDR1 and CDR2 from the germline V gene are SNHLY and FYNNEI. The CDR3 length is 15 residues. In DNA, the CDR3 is TGTGCCAGCAGTGATCAGGCAAAAAATAATGAAAAACTGTTTTTT. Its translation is CASSDQAKNNEKLFF.

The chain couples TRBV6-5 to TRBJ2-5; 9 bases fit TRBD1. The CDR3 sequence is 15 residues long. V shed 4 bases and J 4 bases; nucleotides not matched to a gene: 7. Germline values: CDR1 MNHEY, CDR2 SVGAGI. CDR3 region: CASSSQGARGETQYF. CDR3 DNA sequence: TGTGCCAGCAGTTCACAGGGGGCGCGAGGAGAGACCCAGTACTTC.

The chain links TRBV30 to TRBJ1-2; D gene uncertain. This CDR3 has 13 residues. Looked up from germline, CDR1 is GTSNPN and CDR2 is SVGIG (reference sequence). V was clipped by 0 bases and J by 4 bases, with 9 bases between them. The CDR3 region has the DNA TGTGCCTGGAGTGTTAGTTCGCTCTATGGCTACACCTTC. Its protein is CAWSVSSLYGYTF. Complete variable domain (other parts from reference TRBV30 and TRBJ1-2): SQTIHQWPATLVQPVGSPLSLECTVEGTSNPNLYWYRQAAGRGLQLLFYSVGIGQISSEVPQNLSASRPQDRQFILSSKKLLLSDSGFYLCAWSVSSLYGYTFGSGTRLTVV.

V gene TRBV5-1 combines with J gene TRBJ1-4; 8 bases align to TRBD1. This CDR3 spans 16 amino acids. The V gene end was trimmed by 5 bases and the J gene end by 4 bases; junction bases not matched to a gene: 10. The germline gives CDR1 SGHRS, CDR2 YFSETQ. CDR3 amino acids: CASSRTGPTFNEKLFF. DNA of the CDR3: TGCGCCAGCAGTCGGACAGGGCCAACATTTAATGAAAAACTGTTTTTT.

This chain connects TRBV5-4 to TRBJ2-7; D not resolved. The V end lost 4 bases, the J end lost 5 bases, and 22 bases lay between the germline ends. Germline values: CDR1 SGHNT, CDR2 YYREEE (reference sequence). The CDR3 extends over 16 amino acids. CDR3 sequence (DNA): TGTGCCAGCAGCCCCCGGGTGTGGTCTAACCCCCACGAGCAGTACTTC. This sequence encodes CASSPRVWSNPHEQYF.

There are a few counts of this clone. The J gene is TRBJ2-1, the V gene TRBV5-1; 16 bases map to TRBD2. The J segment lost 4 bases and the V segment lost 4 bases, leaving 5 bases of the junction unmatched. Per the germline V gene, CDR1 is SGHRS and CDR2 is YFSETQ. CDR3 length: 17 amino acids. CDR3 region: CASSPGTSGREYNEQFF. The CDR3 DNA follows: TGCGCCAGCAGCCCCGGGACTAGCGGGAGGGAGTACAATGAGCAGTTCTTC.